Listed below are T cell receptor beta chains from one sample, sequenced in a study of T cells in Graves' hyperthyroidism and ophthalmopathy. TCRdb itself ran the multiplex PCR reads through MiXCR, one entry per CDR3 protein. The table shows 650,000 to 800,000 distinct CDR3 sequences, with approximately 42% occurring only once. The specimen sequenced was peripheral blood or thyroid tissue (not recorded which). These receptors all come from an adult man with Graves' disease, either hyperthyroidism or ophthalmopathy (not recorded which). Both conserved end residues are part of each CDR3. The size field is filled for only some rows; it gives once, few, many or a size class.

V: TRBV6-4; size: many; J: TRBJ1-1; CDR3: CASITEAFF
V: TRBV7-8; size: .; J: TRBJ2-5; CDR3: CAWSVGRGGQETQYF
V: TRBV10-3; size: .; J: TRBJ1-5; CDR3: CAISESGGNHQPQHF
V: TRBV3-1; size: .; J: TRBJ2-5; CDR3: CASSQVTRGETQYF
V: TRBV7-9; size: .; J: TRBJ2-5; CDR3: CASSELGADQETQYF
V: TRBV7-9; size: few; J: TRBJ1-3; CDR3: CASSVGHHSGNTIYF
V: TRBV20-1; size: .; J: TRBJ2-5; CDR3: CSARAKGQPQETQYF
V: TRBV7-9; size: .; J: TRBJ1-3; CDR3: CASSFRDGSGNTIYF
V: TRBV7-8; size: many; J: TRBJ1-1; CDR3: CASSLSRVEGTEAFF
V: TRBV12-3/TRBV12-4; size: few; J: TRBJ1-6; CDR3: CASSSRIDSPLHF
V: TRBV24-1; size: few; J: TRBJ2-5; CDR3: CATRDRGRETQYF
V: TRBV16; size: .; J: TRBJ1-2; CDR3: CASSQSGRGRFGYTF
V: TRBV7-2; size: many; J: TRBJ2-5; CDR3: CASSLVAGAETQYF
V: TRBV5-1; size: few; J: TRBJ2-7; CDR3: CASSLVESGGTYEQYF
V: TRBV3-1; size: .; J: TRBJ2-5; CDR3: CASSQGWDSQETQYF
V: TRBV2; size: many; J: TRBJ1-5; CDR3: CASKTGGDQPQHF
V: TRBV20-1; size: few; J: TRBJ1-1; CDR3: CSAPTDSQNTEAFF
V: TRBV5-1; size: .; J: TRBJ1-4; CDR3: CASSSTGGPNEKLFF
V: TRBV7-9; size: .; J: TRBJ1-1; CDR3: CASSVGAGGALTEAFF
V: TRBV24-1; size: few; J: TRBJ1-5; CDR3: CATSEPGGGNQPQHF
V: TRBV24-1; size: .; J: TRBJ1-5; CDR3: CATSYRGDNQPQHF
V: TRBV25-1; size: .; J: TRBJ1-6; CDR3: CASSGAVGWSPLHF
V: TRBV5-1; size: .; J: TRBJ1-6; CDR3: CASSREQNSPLHF
V: TRBV7-9; size: many; J: TRBJ1-3; CDR3: CASSQGSSVGSGNTIYF
V: TRBV29-1; size: few; J: TRBJ2-7; CDR3: CSVEGVSYEQYF
V: TRBV5-4; size: .; J: TRBJ2-2; CDR3: CASSLDLLGQSFTGELFF
V: TRBV2; size: .; J: TRBJ1-6; CDR3: CASREGGAVSPLHF
V: TRBV2; size: few; J: TRBJ2-7; CDR3: CASSVGGGGGYEQYF
V: TRBV2; size: .; J: TRBJ1-2; CDR3: CASSEPAANYGYTF
V: TRBV7-9; size: few; J: TRBJ1-3; CDR3: CASSQDLPGSGNTIYF
V: TRBV7-2; size: few; J: TRBJ1-1; CDR3: CASSLVSQNTEAFF
V: TRBV19; size: .; J: TRBJ1-2; CDR3: CALSGGGGYTF
V: TRBV19; size: .; J: TRBJ1-3; CDR3: CASSILEAGNTIYF
V: TRBV7-9; size: .; J: TRBJ1-5; CDR3: CASSVEVGGAGQPQHF
V: TRBV6-5; size: once; J: TRBJ2-7; CDR3: CASSYSAGKTPYEQYF
V: TRBV15; size: many; J: TRBJ1-5; CDR3: CATSLDRVNSNQPQHF
V: TRBV20-1; size: .; J: TRBJ2-6; CDR3: CSARDPTGSGANVLTF
V: TRBV7-9; size: .; J: TRBJ2-5; CDR3: CASSLTDNPGETQYF
V: TRBV29-1; size: .; J: TRBJ1-3; CDR3: CSSYGSGNTIYF
V: TRBV5-4; size: few; J: TRBJ1-6; CDR3: CASSFDRGMGSSPLHF
V: TRBV7-8; size: .; J: TRBJ1-5; CDR3: CASSQETGQGNQPQHF
V: TRBV14; size: once; J: TRBJ1-3; CDR3: CASSPTRPGTGRADTIYF